This TCR beta chain was found in a study of blood T cells in healthy people across ages. Study findings and constraints: Older age went with lower TCR beta diversity per million T cells, in a roughly linear way. Possibly confounding the expanded clonotype changes was the fact that donor CMV status was unknown.

V gave up 6 bases and J gave up 1 base, with 16 bases separating them. The CDR3 contains 14 residues. Germline V gene data show CDR1 as DFQATT and CDR2 as SNEGSKA (reference sequence). PCR was performed a second time for about 7 to 12 cycles using a sample-barcoded 5' primer and a J-beta primer mix. TCRdb reprocessed the 5' RACE reads via MiXCR and lists one record per CDR3 protein. The table lists 1.5 million to 2 million distinct CDR3 sequences, roughly 27% of them singletons. Many counts were recorded for this clonotype. What it recognizes is unknown. The chain has TRBV20-1 and TRBJ2-7; D is unresolved. The sequence derives from a woman aged 25-40 years in good health. Sample: blood. CDR3 DNA sequence: TGCAGTGCCCCCACAGTACCCCCATCCTACGAGCAGTACTTC. It yields the protein CSAPTVPPSYEQYF.